Below, 20 T cell receptor beta chains from the same sample are listed, as sequenced in a study of T cell responses to AZD1222 COVID-19 vaccine. Method: immunoSEQ multiplex PCR; TCRdb's copy keeps in-frame clones and lacks some. The sample shows under 95,000 clones, around 86% of them seen only once. The sequences come from peripheral blood, collected on day 0 of AZD1222 vaccination. These TCRs come from an adult in good health.

The sample holds one count of this clone. The chain joins TRBV28 to TRBJ2-5; perhaps TRBD1 as D (6 bases). V shed 4 bases and J shed 1 base, with 13 bases lying between them. The CDR3 extends over 15 amino acids. Germline V gene lookup returns CDR1 MDHEN and CDR2 SYDVKM. CDR3 nucleotides: TGTGCCAGCAGTTACCCGGGACACCTCCAAGAGACCCAGTACTTC. As protein: CASSYPGHLQETQYF.

The chain joins TRBV30 to TRBJ1-6; D gene ambiguous. Per the germline V gene, CDR1 is GTSNPN and CDR2 is SVGIG (reference sequence). Trimming cost V 3 bases and J 7 bases, with 7 bases left between them. This CDR3 contains 12 residues. In nucleotides, the CDR3 is TGTGCCTGGAGAGCGGGCAATTCACCCCTCCACTTT. Translated: CAWRAGNSPLHF.

This clone has a handful of counts. The chain has TRBV7-2 and TRBJ1-1; D is possibly TRBD1 (6 bases). The V gene's germline CDR1 is SGHTA and CDR2 FQGNSA. The CDR3 has 14 amino acids. V lost 5 bases and J 3 bases, leaving 13 bases between the germline ends. CDR3 nucleotide sequence: TGTGCCAGCAGCCCAGGGGTGTCGGACACTGAAGCTTTCTTT. It codes for CASSPGVSDTEAFF. Variable domain in full (rest from reference TRBV7-2 and TRBJ1-1): GAGVSQSPSNKVTEKGKDVELRCDPISGHTALYWYRQSLGQGLEFLIYFQGNSAPDKSGLPSDRFSAERTGGSVSTLTIQRTQQEDSAVYLCASSPGVSDTEAFFGQGTRLTVV.

The chain combines TRBV19 with TRBJ2-1, with TRBD1 identical over 9 bases. The CDR3 length is 16 residues. CDR1 is LNHDA, CDR2 SQIVND, per germline (reference sequence). The V and J ends lost 1 base and 9 bases, in that order; junction bases with no gene match: 10. The CDR3 is CASSIVSGTGRGEQFF. The CDR3 DNA follows: TGTGCCAGTAGTATAGTTTCCGGGACAGGGCGCGGTGAGCAGTTCTTC.

The CDR3 DNA sequence: TGTGCCAGCAGTCGGACAGGGGCTGGGGCCAACGTCCTGACTTTC. It is translated as CASSRTGAGANVLTF. V gene TRBV6-6 combines with J gene TRBJ2-6; 9 nucleotides align to TRBD1. Germline V gene sequence: CDR1 MNHNY, CDR2 SVGAGI (reference sequence). After removal of 5 bases from V and 2 bases from J, the junction contained 1 base not matched to a gene. The CDR3 runs 15 residues.

The gene calls are TRBV11-1 and TRBJ2-1; D gene uncertain. The CDR3 length is 13 residues. Germline CDR1 reads SGHAT; CDR2 reads FQDESV (reference sequence). V was shortened by 2 bases and J by 14 bases, with 16 bases between the two germline ends. CDR3 sequence reads: CASSLNRPALKFF. In DNA, the CDR3 is TGTGCCAGCAGCTTAAATCGTCCGGCATTGAAGTTCTTC. Full variable domain (rest looked up from reference TRBV11-1 and TRBJ2-1): EAEVAQSPRYKITEKSQAVAFWCDPISGHATLYWYRQILGQGPELLVQFQDESVVDDSQLPKDRFSAERLKGVDSTLKIQPAELGDSAMYLCASSLNRPALKFFGPGTRLTVL.

The chain employs TRBV7-8 and TRBJ1-5; D perhaps matches TRBD1 (5 bases). The CDR3 has 13 amino acids. Germline V gives CDR1 SGHVS, CDR2 FQNEAQ. V was cut by 5 bases and J by 15 bases, with 20 bases left in between. CDR3 region: CASSPRESAFRHF. CDR3 bases: TGTGCCAGCAGCCCCAGGGAATCAGCCTTCCGGCATTTT.

CDR3 nucleotides: TGTGCCAGCACCTCGACGGGGGCGCCCGGGGAGACCCAGTACTTC. Translating it yields CASTSTGAPGETQYF. This chain uses TRBV5-6 with TRBJ2-5, with D perhaps given as TRBD1 or TRBD2 (6 bases each). The germline CDR1 and CDR2 sequences are SGHDT and YYEEEE. The CDR3 is 15 amino acids. V lost 6 bases, J lost 5 bases, and 20 bases lay in between. The whole variable domain, filled in from reference TRBV5-6 and TRBJ2-5, reads DAGVTQSPTHLIKTRGQQVTLRCSPKSGHDTVSWYQQALGQGPQFIFQYYEEEERQRGNFPDRFSGHQFPNYSSELNVNALLLGDSALYLCASTSTGAPGETQYFGPGTRLLVL.

Turning to this clone: The junction differs from germline at one of its ends, possibly a read error. The chain joins TRBV28 to TRBJ2-1; D not certain. The CDR3 consists of 12 residues. CDR1 and CDR2 (germline): MDHEN, SYDVKM. CDR3 region: CASSLMSSQHVF. DNA for the CDR3: TGTGCCAGCAGTTTAATGAGTTCCCAGCACGTCTTC.

The V call is TRBV7-2, the J call TRBJ2-1, with a tentative D call TRBD1 (6 bases). From germline, CDR1 is SGHTA and CDR2 FQGNSA. The CDR3 totals 15 residues. The ends were cut back, 5 bases at V and 5 bases at J, with 16 bases in the middle. CDR3 amino acids: CASSPHGGQNNEQFF. CDR3 bases: TGTGCCAGCAGCCCCCACGGTGGACAGAACAATGAGCAGTTCTTC.

The chain's CDR3 is CASSQGGQPLTDTQYF. CDR3 bases: TGTGCCAGCAGCCAGGGGGGACAACCACTCACAGATACGCAGTATTTT. The V gene is TRBV11-2, the J gene TRBJ2-3; tentatively, D is TRBD1 (7 bases). Trimming took 5 bases from V and 2 from J, leaving 17 bases between them. In germline, CDR1 is SGHAT, CDR2 FQNNGV. This CDR3 has 16 amino acids.

The rearrangement links TRBV13 to TRBJ2-5, with D possibly TRBD1 on 6 matching bases. Germline V gene sequence: CDR1 PRHDT, CDR2 FYEKMQ (reference sequence). The CDR3 loop spans 16 amino acids. V lost 5 bases, J lost 1 base, and 17 bases lay in between. Here the CDR3 DNA reads TGTGCCAGCAGCCAAAACAGAGGGACACTCCAAGAGACCCAGTACTTC. As protein: CASSQNRGTLQETQYF.

V gene TRBV5-4 combines with J gene TRBJ2-7, with 11 positions matching TRBD2. J gave up 3 bases and V 4 bases, and 6 bases lay outside the gene matches. The CDR3 is 15 residues long. Germline CDR1 reads SGHNT; CDR2 reads YYREEE (reference sequence). The CDR3 here is CASSPGTSGNYEQYF. CDR3 nucleotide sequence: TGTGCCAGCAGCCCCGGGACTAGCGGAAACTACGAGCAGTACTTC.

The chain recombines TRBV30 with TRBJ2-1; 7 nucleotides align to TRBD2. This CDR3 is built from 14 residues. V was clipped by 3 bases and J by 8 bases; unmatched bases: 10. Germline V gene data show CDR1 as GTSNPN and CDR2 as SVGIG (reference sequence). This chain's CDR3 is CAWRGERDGYEQFF. The CDR3 DNA follows: TGTGCCTGGAGGGGAGAGCGGGATGGCTATGAGCAGTTCTTC.

The chain joins TRBV2 to TRBJ1-6, with 10 nucleotides matching TRBD1. The CDR3 covers 15 residues. Germline V gives CDR1 SNHLY, CDR2 FYNNEI. V lost 6 bases, J lost 10 bases, and 9 bases stayed unmatched. CDR3 protein: CASRDFRDRGSPLHF. The CDR3 coding sequence is TGTGCCAGCAGGGACTTCCGGGACAGGGGCTCACCCCTCCACTTT.

This chain connects TRBV7-7 to TRBJ2-5, with no clear D. The CDR3 totals 14 residues. Per the germline V gene, CDR1 is SSHAT and CDR2 is FNYEAQ (reference sequence). The germline V and J ends were trimmed by 1 base and 9 bases, with 15 bases remaining between them. The CDR3, as DNA: TGTGCCAGCAGCTTAGGGTTGCTCCCAAGGTCCCAGTACTTC. Protein product: CASSLGLLPRSQYF.

This clone has more than one count but fewer than ten. The chain links TRBV6-5 to TRBJ1-2; the D gene is possibly TRBD1 (6 bases). The germline V gene encodes CDR1 MNHEY and CDR2 SVGAGI. This CDR3 contains 15 residues. V was clipped by 7 bases and J by 4 bases, with 19 bases between them. CDR3 loop: CASKGEGVGGYGYTF. CDR3 sequence (DNA): TGTGCCAGCAAAGGCGAGGGGGTTGGGGGCTATGGCTACACCTTC.

The chain joins TRBV29-1 to TRBJ2-1; 12 positions match TRBD2. CDR1 and CDR2 (germline): SQVTM, ANQGSEA. V shed 4 bases and J 8 bases; nucleotides not matched to a gene: 9. This CDR3 comprises 15 residues. CDR3 nucleotide sequence: TGCAGCGTTGTCCTAGCGGGAGGGGTTGGAGATGAGCAGTTCTTC. It is translated as CSVVLAGGVGDEQFF.

CDR3 region: CASSLAGGGMNTEAFF. The CDR3 region has the DNA TGCGCCAGCAGCTTGGCCGGGGGAGGCATGAACACTGAAGCTTTCTTT. The chain combines TRBV5-1 with TRBJ1-1; D may be TRBD1 (5 bases). Trimming removed 0 bases at V and 0 bases at J, with 12 bases between. The CDR3 sequence is 16 residues long. Germline CDR1 reads SGHRS; CDR2 reads YFSETQ.

The V call is TRBV7-2, the J call TRBJ2-7, with 8 bases fitting TRBD2. The CDR3 has 15 residues. Germline V lookup: CDR1 SGHTA, CDR2 FQGNSA. Trimming took 2 bases from V and 2 from J; bases not matched to a gene: 5. The DNA of the CDR3 is TGTGCCAGCAGCTTAACTAGCGGAGCGGCCTACGAGCAGTACTTC. Translation: CASSLTSGAAYEQYF.